Listed below are T cell receptor beta chains from one sample, sequenced in a study of cytomegalovirus exposure and HLA in healthy donors. The data were produced by immunoSEQ multiplex PCR, yet TCRdb's version contains in-frame clones alone and is incomplete. The sample lists roughly 120,000 clones; 88% were seen once. Sequencing was carried out using PBMCs. These TCRs come from a woman aged 18-29 years in good health and CMV-seropositive. Both conserved end residues are trimmed from each CDR3. A D gene is named only where the DNA matches it firmly. Part of the rows lack a size; the others show once, few, many or a class for expanded clones.

clone_size,j_call,d_call,v_call,cdr3_aa
.,TRBJ2-5,.,TRBV5-6,ASSFDLSGSQETQY
.,TRBJ1-6,TRBD1,TRBV18,ASSPQGAGSPLH
.,TRBJ1-1,.,TRBV6-6,ASSYSGGGNTEAF
.,TRBJ2-7,.,TRBV6-6,ASSYNREYEQY
.,TRBJ1-2,TRBD1,TRBV9,ASSDRDRGNYGYT
few,TRBJ1-5,TRBD1,TRBV18,ASSPADRRAQH
.,TRBJ2-2,.,TRBV19,ASSIPAGELF
.,TRBJ2-5,TRBD2,TRBV6-1,ASSVGLAGFQETQY
.,TRBJ2-7,.,TRBV4-1,ASSQVQGPYYEQY
.,TRBJ1-2,.,TRBV2,ASTRFYGYT
.,TRBJ2-7,TRBD1,TRBV7-8,ASSFGQARAYEQY
.,TRBJ1-1,.,TRBV27,ASKFGGNTEAF
.,TRBJ2-5,.,TRBV5-6,ASSLFPQETQY
.,TRBJ2-1,TRBD1,TRBV6-5,ASSLTGSNEQF
.,TRBJ2-7,TRBD2,TRBV7-9,ASSRGVREIYEQY
.,TRBJ2-5,.,TRBV2,ASFGVRAQTQY
.,TRBJ1-1,TRBD1,TRBV7-8,ASSRGGIVEAF
.,TRBJ2-7,TRBD1,TRBV6-5,ASSYKTGGLYEQY
.,TRBJ2-1,.,TRBV29-1,SVEERNEQF
.,TRBJ2-7,.,TRBV5-1,ASSIQDSSEQY
.,TRBJ1-1,.,TRBV9,ASSGQRNTEAF
once,TRBJ1-4,.,TRBV11-3,ASTQGDEKLF
.,TRBJ1-2,.,TRBV6-6,ASSLPDPRGDCT
few,TRBJ2-7,TRBD2,TRBV14,ASGKWSGGSYEQY
.,TRBJ2-2,TRBD1,TRBV7-8,ASSLKTGGLNTGELF
.,TRBJ1-1,.,TRBV6-5,ASSRRNFGDTEAF
.,TRBJ1-2,TRBD1,TRBV10-3,AISPDRDGYT
.,TRBJ1-3,.,TRBV7-6,ASSLGQGGNTIY
.,TRBJ2-1,TRBD1,TRBV4-2,ASSQEGQPGNEQF
.,TRBJ2-7,TRBD1,TRBV11-2,ASSLDRGQGTPYEQY
.,TRBJ1-2,.,TRBV6-1,ASRVGGRLYYGYT
.,TRBJ2-4,.,TRBV6-6,ASSYSITSPKNIQY
.,TRBJ2-3,TRBD1,TRBV6-5,ASSTSGTGGYTQY
.,TRBJ2-3,TRBD2,TRBV7-9,ASSSGLVGGTMADTQY
.,TRBJ1-2,TRBD1,TRBV29-1,SVTGTGHYT
.,TRBJ1-3,.,TRBV9,ASSVAGAGNTIY
few,TRBJ1-1,.,TRBV6-5,ASSYTGLNTEAF
.,TRBJ2-1,TRBD2,TRBV30,ACTPGYIAGGSGGNEQF
.,TRBJ2-5,.,TRBV5-8,ASSPARSAQLQETQY
.,TRBJ2-1,TRBD2,TRBV2,ASRGLAGYNEQF
.,TRBJ2-3,.,TRBV5-1,ASRNSLNADTQY
.,TRBJ2-7,.,TRBV19,ATADSSPEQY
.,TRBJ1-1,.,TRBV14,ASSQLEANTEAF
few,TRBJ1-1,TRBD1,TRBV30,AWSMTGRTEAF
.,TRBJ2-7,TRBD2,TRBV6-1,ASSLPSGGPYEQY
.,TRBJ1-2,TRBD1,TRBV27,ASSRGQGKYGYT
.,TRBJ2-3,.,TRBV4-3,ASSQDPQGTDTQY
.,TRBJ2-7,TRBD1,TRBV5-6,ASSLGTAKYEQY
.,TRBJ2-6,TRBD1,TRBV4-3,ASSGGPGGSGANVLT